Presented here are 6 T cell receptor beta chains from one specimen sequenced in a study of T-cell memory formation after mild COVID-19. One entry per CDR3 protein results from TCRdb running MiXCR on the 5' RACE reads. The sample lists about 280,000 distinct CDR3 sequences; under 8.5% were seen once. Sequencing used PBMCs or a T cell subset sorted from them (not recorded which). These receptors came from a man aged 18 to 35 who had mild COVID-19 (a few samples of this study predate the infection). Cell type and time point are not known.

The gene calls are TRBV6-6 and TRBJ2-2; 8 bases agree with TRBD1. CDR3 length: 14 residues. Germline V lookup: CDR1 MNHNY, CDR2 SVGAGI (reference sequence). Trimming took 5 bases from V and 6 from J; bases not matched to a gene: 5. CDR3 DNA sequence: TGTGCCAGCAGTACCCCAGGGGGCCCCGGGGAGCTGTTTTTT. Its protein is CASSTPGGPGELFF.

This clonotype appeared a few times. This rearrangement joins TRBV9 to TRBJ2-7, with D maybe TRBD1 (5 bases). This CDR3 contains 13 residues. CDR1 and CDR2 (germline): SGDLS, YYNGEE. The V end lost 6 bases, the J end lost 2 bases, and 12 bases lay between the germline ends. The CDR3 is CASNRTSPYEQYV. In DNA, the CDR3 is TGTGCCAGCAACAGGACCAGCCCCTACGAGCAGTACGTC.

The chain links TRBV4-1 to TRBJ2-3; 8 nucleotides align to TRBD1. CDR3 length: 16 residues. Per the germline V gene, CDR1 is MGHRA and CDR2 is YSYEKL. Trimming took 4 bases from V and 2 from J; bases not matched to a gene: 8. In DNA, the CDR3 is TGCGCCAGCAGCCCAGGGGGCGCTGCCTTCACAGATACGCAGTATTTT. Amino acids: CASSPGGAAFTDTQYF.

The rearrangement joins TRBV20-1 to TRBJ1-1; the match to TRBD1 covers 7 bases. The germline V gene has CDR1 DFQATT and CDR2 SNEGSKA (reference sequence). The CDR3 contains 13 residues. The trim removed 6 bases at V and 1 base at J, leaving 5 bases unmatched. The CDR3 nucleotides read TGCAGTGCCCCGGGACAGCCGAACACTGAAGCTTTCTTT. This sequence encodes CSAPGQPNTEAFF.

This chain links TRBV27 with TRBJ1-4; 7 bases fit TRBD1. J was trimmed by 3 bases and V by 7 bases; bases with no gene match: 5. CDR3 length equals 14 residues. Germline CDR1 reads MNHEY; CDR2 reads SMNVEV (reference sequence). The CDR3 protein is CASTPGTANEKLFF. The CDR3 region has the DNA TGTGCCAGCACTCCGGGGACAGCTAATGAAAAACTGTTTTTT.

This clonotype is a singleton in its sample. This may be a read error: a much more frequent sequence differs by one nucleotide. The CDR3 here is CASSVSQWAGAEAFF. CDR3 sequence (DNA): TGTGCCAGCAGTGTATCACAGTGGGCGGGAGCTGAAGCTTTCTTT. V usage is TRBV6-1 and J usage is TRBJ1-1; the D is unclear. This CDR3 region has 15 residues. Trimming cost V 4 bases and J 6 bases, with 18 bases left between them. Germline V CDR1 and CDR2: MNHNS, SASEGT.